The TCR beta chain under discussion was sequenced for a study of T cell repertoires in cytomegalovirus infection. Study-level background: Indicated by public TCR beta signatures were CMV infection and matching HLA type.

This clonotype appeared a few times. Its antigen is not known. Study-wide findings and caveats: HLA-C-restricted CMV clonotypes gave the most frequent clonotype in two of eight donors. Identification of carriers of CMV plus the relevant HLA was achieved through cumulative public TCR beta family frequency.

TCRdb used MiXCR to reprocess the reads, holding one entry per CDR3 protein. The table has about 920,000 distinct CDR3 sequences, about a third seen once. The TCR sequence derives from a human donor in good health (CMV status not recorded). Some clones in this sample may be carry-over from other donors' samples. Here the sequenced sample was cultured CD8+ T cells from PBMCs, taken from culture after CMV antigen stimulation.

Here the CDR3 reads CASSALGDRTRIEQFF. CDR3 bases: TGTGCCAGCAGCGCACTGGGGGACAGAACCCGGATTGAGCAGTTCTTC. The chain joins TRBV7-2 to TRBJ2-1, with 7 bases fitting TRBD1. With 5 bases clipped from V and 9 bases from J, the junction kept 16 bases outside the gene matches. CDR3 length equals 16 residues. Looked up from germline, CDR1 is SGHTA and CDR2 is FQGNSA.